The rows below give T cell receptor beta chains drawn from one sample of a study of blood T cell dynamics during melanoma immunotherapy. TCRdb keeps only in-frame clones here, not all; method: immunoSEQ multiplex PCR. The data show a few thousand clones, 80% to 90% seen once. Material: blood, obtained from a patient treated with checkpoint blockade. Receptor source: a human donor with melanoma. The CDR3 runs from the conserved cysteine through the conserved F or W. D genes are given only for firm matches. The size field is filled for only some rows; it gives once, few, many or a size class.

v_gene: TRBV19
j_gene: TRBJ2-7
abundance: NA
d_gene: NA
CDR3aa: CASSIGEGYEQYF
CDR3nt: TGTGCCAGTAGTATAGGAGAGGGTTACGAGCAGTACTTC

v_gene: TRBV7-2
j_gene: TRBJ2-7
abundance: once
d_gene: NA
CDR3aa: CASSYQGVGSYEQYF
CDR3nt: TGTGCCAGCAGCTACCAGGGTGTAGGGTCCTACGAGCAGTACTTC

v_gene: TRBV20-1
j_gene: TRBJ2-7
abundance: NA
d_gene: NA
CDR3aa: CSATTSYEQYF
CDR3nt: TGCAGTGCAACGACTAGCTACGAGCAGTACTTC

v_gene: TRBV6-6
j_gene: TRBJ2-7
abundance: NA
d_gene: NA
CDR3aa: CASTTNSYEQYF
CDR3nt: TGTGCCAGCACCACCAACTCCTACGAGCAGTACTTC

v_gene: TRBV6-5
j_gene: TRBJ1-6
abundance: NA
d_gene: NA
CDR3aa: CASSYSRSGDSPLHF
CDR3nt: TGTGCCAGCAGTTACTCGAGGTCCGGGGATTCACCCCTCCACTTT

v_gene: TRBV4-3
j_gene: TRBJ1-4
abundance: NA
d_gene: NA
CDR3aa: CASSQRTPGEKLFF
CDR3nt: TGCGCCAGCAGCCAACGAACACCCGGAGAAAAACTGTTTTTT

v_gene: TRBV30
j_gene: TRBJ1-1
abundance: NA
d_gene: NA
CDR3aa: CAWSAGGGGMNTEAFF
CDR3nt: TGTGCCTGGAGCGCCGGGGGTGGAGGAATGAACACTGAAGCTTTCTTT

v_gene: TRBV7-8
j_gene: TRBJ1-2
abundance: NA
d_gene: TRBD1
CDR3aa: CATNSGTGAGGGYGYTF
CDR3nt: TGTGCCACCAATTCCGGGACAGGGGCTGGAGGCGGCTATGGCTACACCTTC

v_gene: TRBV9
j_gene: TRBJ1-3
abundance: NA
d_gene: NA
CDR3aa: CASSLGHNPGNTIYF
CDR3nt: TGTGCCAGCAGCTTGGGACACAACCCTGGAAACACCATATATTTT

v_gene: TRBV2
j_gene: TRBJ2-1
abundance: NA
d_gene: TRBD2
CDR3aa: CASSIGTSGANEQFF
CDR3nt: TGTGCCAGCAGTATTGGGACTAGCGGGGCCAATGAGCAGTTCTTC

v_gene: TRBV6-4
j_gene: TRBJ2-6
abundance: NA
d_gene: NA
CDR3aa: CASSGTESNSGANVLTF
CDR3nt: TGTGCCAGCAGTGGGACAGAATCGAACTCTGGGGCCAACGTCCTGACTTTC

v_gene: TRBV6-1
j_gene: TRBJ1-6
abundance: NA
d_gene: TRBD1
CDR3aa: CASSGGTGKNSPLHF
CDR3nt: TGTGCCAGCAGCGGAGGGACAGGGAAAAATTCACCCCTCCACTTT

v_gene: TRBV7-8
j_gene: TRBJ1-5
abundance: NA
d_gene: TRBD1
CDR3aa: CASSLVGDPGQGTIYSNQPQHF
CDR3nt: TGTGCCAGCAGCTTAGTTGGGGACCCGGGACAGGGGACAATATATAGCAATCAGCCCCAGCATTTT

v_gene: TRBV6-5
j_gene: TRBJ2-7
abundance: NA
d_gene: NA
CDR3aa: CASSYRGPNYEQYF
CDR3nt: TGTGCCAGCAGTTACCGGGGCCCGAACTACGAGCAGTACTTC

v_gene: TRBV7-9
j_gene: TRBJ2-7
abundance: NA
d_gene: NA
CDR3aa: CASSRGTGHREQYF
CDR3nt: TGTGCCAGCAGCCGGGGCACAGGCCATCGGGAGCAGTACTTC

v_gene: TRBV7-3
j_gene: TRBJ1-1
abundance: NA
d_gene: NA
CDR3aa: CASSGGPNTEAFF
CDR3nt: TGTGCCAGCAGCGGGGGGCCGAACACTGAAGCTTTCTTT

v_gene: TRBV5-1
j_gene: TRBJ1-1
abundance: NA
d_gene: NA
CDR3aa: CASSLDTDEAFF
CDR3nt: TGCGCCAGCAGCTTGGATACAGATGAAGCTTTCTTT

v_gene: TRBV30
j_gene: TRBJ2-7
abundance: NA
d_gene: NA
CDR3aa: CAWSRQTGYEQYF
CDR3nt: TGTGCCTGGAGTAGGCAGACGGGATACGAGCAGTACTTC

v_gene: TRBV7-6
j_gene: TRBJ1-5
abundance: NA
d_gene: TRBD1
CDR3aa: CASSSSPGQYSNQPQHF
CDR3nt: TGTGCCAGCAGCTCTAGCCCGGGACAGTATAGCAATCAGCCCCAGCATTTT

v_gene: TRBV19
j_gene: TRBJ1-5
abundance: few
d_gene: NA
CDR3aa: CASSTAGASNQPQHF
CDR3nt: TGTGCCAGTAGTACCGCAGGGGCGAGCAATCAGCCCCAGCATTTT

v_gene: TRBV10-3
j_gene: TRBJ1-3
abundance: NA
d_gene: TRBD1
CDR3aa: CAISKGQTGNTIYF
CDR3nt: TGTGCCATCAGTAAGGGACAGACTGGAAACACCATATATTTT

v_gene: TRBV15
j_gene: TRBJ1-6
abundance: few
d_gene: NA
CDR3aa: CATSRGPAQGINSPLHF
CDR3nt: TGTGCCACCAGCAGAGGCCCCGCCCAGGGGATCAATTCACCCCTCCACTTT

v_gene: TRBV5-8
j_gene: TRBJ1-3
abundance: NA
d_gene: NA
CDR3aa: CASSLRQGSDTIYF
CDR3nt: TGTGCCAGCAGCTTGCGGCAGGGCTCAGACACCATATATTTT

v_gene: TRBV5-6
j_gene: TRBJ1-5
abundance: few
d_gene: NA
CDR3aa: CASSLYNQPQHF
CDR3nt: TGTGCCAGCAGCCTTTATAATCAGCCCCAGCATTTT

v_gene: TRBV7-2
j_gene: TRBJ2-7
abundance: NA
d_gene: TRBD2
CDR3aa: CASSSGLAGFRYEQYF
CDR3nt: TGTGCCAGCAGCTCCGGACTAGCGGGGTTTCGGTACGAGCAGTACTTC

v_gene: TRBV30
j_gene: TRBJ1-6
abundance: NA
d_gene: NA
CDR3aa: CAWREGGNSPLHF
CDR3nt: TGTGCCTGGAGGGAGGGCGGGAATTCACCCCTCCACTTT

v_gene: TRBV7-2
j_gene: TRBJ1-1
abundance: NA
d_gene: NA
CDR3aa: CASSQGGTTEAFF
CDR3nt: TGTGCCAGCAGCCAGGGAGGGACCACTGAAGCTTTCTTT

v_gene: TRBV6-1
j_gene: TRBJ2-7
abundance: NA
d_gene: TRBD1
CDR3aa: CASTWDRSYEQYF
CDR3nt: TGTGCCAGCACGTGGGACAGATCCTACGAGCAGTACTTC

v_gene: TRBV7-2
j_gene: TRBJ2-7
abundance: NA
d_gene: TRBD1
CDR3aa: CASSSRQGHSYEQYF
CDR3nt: TGTGCCAGCAGCTCCCGACAGGGGCACTCCTACGAGCAGTACTTC

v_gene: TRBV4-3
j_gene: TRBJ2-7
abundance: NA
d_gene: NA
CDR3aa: CASSQEIQVPTYEQYF
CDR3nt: TGCGCCAGCAGCCAAGAGATACAAGTTCCAACCTACGAGCAGTACTTC

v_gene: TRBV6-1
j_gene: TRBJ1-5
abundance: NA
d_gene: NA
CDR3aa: CASSEEGGNNQPQHF
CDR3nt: TGTGCCAGCAGTGAAGAGGGAGGGAACAATCAGCCCCAGCATTTT

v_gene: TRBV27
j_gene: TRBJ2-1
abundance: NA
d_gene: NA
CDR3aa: CASSFPGGVYNEQFF
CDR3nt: TGTGCCAGCAGTTTTCCCGGCGGGGTGTACAATGAGCAGTTCTTC

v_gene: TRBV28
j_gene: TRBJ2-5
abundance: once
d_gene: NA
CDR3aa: CASSPRVWEQYF
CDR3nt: TGTGCCAGCAGTCCGAGGGTTTGGGAGCAGTACTTC

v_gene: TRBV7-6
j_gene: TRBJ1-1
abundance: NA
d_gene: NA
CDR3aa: CASSDSQGRTEAFF
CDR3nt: TGTGCCAGCAGCGATAGCCAGGGGCGGACTGAAGCTTTCTTT

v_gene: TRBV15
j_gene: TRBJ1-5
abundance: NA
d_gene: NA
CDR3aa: CATSRERKHNQPQHF
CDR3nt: TGTGCCACCAGCAGAGAACGGAAGCATAATCAGCCCCAGCATTTT

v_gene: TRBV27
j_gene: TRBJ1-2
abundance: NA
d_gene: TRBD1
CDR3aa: CASRGSDRGWGYTF
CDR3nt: TGTGCCAGCAGGGGGTCGGACAGGGGGTGGGGCTACACCTTC

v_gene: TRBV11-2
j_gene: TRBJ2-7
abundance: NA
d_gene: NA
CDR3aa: CASSLDPREQYF
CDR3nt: TGTGCCAGCAGCTTAGATCCGCGCGAGCAGTACTTC

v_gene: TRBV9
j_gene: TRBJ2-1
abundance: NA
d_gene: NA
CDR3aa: CASSVATGSYNEQFF
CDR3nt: TGTGCCAGCAGCGTAGCTACTGGGTCTTACAATGAGCAGTTCTTC

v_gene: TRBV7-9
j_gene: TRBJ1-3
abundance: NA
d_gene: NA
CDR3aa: CASNIRDASSGNTIYF
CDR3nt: TGTGCCAGTAATATTCGGGACGCAAGCTCTGGAAACACCATATATTTT

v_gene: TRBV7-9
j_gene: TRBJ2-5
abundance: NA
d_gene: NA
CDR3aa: CASSYSGSQETQYF
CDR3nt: TGTGCCAGCAGCTATTCAGGGAGCCAAGAGACCCAGTACTTC

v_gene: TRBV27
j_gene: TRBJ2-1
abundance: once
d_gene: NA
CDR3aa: CASSSRPRDEQFF
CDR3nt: TGTGCCAGCAGTAGTAGGCCGAGGGATGAGCAGTTCTTC

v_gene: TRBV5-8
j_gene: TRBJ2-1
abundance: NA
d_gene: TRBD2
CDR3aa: CASSLELAGREQFF
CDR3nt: TGTGCCAGCAGCTTGGAACTAGCGGGGCGAGAGCAGTTCTTC

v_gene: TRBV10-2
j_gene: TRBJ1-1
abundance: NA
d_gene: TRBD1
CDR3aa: CASSEWSRGGPEAFF
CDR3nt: TGCGCCAGCAGTGAGTGGTCCCGAGGGGGCCCTGAAGCTTTCTTT

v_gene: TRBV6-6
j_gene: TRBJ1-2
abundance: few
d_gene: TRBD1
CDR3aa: CASSFGQGGYTF
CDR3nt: TGTGCCAGCAGTTTCGGACAGGGTGGCTACACCTTC

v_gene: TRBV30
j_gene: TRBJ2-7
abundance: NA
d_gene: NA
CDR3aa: CAWSVGLRDEQYF
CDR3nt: TGTGCCTGGAGTGTAGGATTAAGAGACGAGCAGTACTTC

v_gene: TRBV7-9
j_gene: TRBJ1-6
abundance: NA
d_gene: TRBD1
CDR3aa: CASRGQGPNSPLHF
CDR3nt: TGTGCCAGCAGGGGACAGGGCCCGAATTCACCCCTCCACTTT

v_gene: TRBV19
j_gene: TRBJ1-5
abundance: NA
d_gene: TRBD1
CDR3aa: CASSTPLGQALNQPQHF
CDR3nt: TGTGCCAGTAGTACCCCACTCGGACAGGCCTTGAATCAGCCCCAGCATTTT

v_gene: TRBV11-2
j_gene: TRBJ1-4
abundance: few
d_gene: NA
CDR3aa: CASSLARWEKLFF
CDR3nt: TGTGCCAGCAGCTTAGCCCGATGGGAAAAACTGTTTTTT

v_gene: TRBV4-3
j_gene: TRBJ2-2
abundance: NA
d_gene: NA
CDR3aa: CASSRRTGELFF
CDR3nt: TGCGCCAGCTCCCGTCGGACCGGGGAGCTGTTTTTT

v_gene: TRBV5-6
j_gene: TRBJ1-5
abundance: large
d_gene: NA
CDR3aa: CASSLYSQPQHF
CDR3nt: TGTGCCAGCAGCTTGTATTCTCAGCCCCAGCATTTT

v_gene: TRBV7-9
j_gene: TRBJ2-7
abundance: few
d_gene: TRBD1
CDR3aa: CASSLTTGFYEQYF
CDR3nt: TGTGCCAGCAGCTTAACGACAGGGTTCTACGAGCAGTACTTC